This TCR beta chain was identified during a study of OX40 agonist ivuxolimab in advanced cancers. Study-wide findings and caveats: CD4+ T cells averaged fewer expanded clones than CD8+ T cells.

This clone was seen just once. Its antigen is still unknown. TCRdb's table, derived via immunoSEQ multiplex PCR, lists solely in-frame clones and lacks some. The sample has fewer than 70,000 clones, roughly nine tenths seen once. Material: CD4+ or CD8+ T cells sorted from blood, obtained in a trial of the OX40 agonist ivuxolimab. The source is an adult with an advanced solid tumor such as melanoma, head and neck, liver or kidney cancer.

In nucleotides, the CDR3 is TGTGCCAGCAGTTTAGGTCTCGAGCAGTACGTC. Encoded protein: CASSLGLEQYV. V is TRBV28 and J is TRBJ2-7; D is uncertain. The CDR3 covers 11 residues. Between the trimmed V and J ends, which lost 2 bases and 6 bases, there was a span of 5 bases. Germline CDR1 MDHEN, CDR2 SYDVKM.